These 25 T cell receptor beta chains originate from one sample sequenced in a study of T-cell reconstitution after alpha-beta-depleted transplantation in children. During its preparation, the TCRbeta library received unique molecular identifiers. In TCRdb, the PCR reads were re-called with MiXCR into one record per CDR3 protein. The sample shows approximately 400,000 distinct CDR3 sequences, 16% of them seen only once. The source material was PBMCs, mostly from graft donor cells, sampled 360 days after TCRalphabeta/CD19-depleted stem cell transplant. Receptors originate from a boy in the first two years of life who had a stem cell transplant for Wiskott-Aldrich syndrome, so the T cells may come from the graft donor.

The rearrangement links TRBV12-3 or TRBV12-4 to TRBJ1-1, with D unclear. V gave up 6 bases and J gave up 0 bases, with 11 bases separating them. The CDR3 has 14 amino acids. Here the CDR3 reads CASSLQILNTEAFF. Here the CDR3 DNA reads TGTGCCAGCAGCCTACAGATTCTGAACACTGAAGCTTTCTTT.

In its sample, this clonotype was seen many times. The chain links TRBV12-3 or TRBV12-4 to TRBJ2-1; 8 bases agree with TRBD2. The CDR3 has 15 residues. The J segment lost 2 bases and the V segment lost 3 bases, leaving 3 bases of the junction unmatched. The CDR3 loop reads CASSLAAGAYNEQFF. CDR3 DNA: TGTGCCAGCAGTTTGGCAGCGGGAGCCTACAATGAGCAGTTCTTC.

This clonotype was found a few times. The chain joins TRBV18 to TRBJ2-2; tentative D call: TRBD1 (5 bases). V was shortened by 4 bases and J by 5 bases, with 20 bases between the two germline ends. CDR3 length: 17 residues. Germline assignment: CDR1 KGHSH and CDR2 LQKENI. The CDR3 sequence: CASSLPWTRTPTGELFF. The CDR3 nucleotides read TGTGCCAGCTCACTTCCCTGGACACGAACCCCGACCGGGGAGCTGTTTTTT.

This clonotype was seen more than once but under ten times. The chain is built from TRBV7-2 and TRBJ2-5, with 13 bases aligning to TRBD2. V trimming: 0 bases; J trimming: 7 bases; junction bases outside the gene matches: 8. Germline CDR1 SGHTA, CDR2 FQGNSA. This CDR3 spans 17 amino acids. The CDR3 sequence: CASSLALLAGGPGTQYF. The CDR3 DNA reads TGTGCCAGCAGCTTAGCCCTACTAGCGGGAGGGCCGGGGACCCAGTACTTC.

A few counts support this clonotype. The V gene is TRBV20-1, the J gene TRBJ2-1; D uncertain. The CDR3 is 11 residues long. The V end was cut by 5 bases, the J end by 7 bases, with 9 bases between. Germline loops: CDR1 DFQATT, CDR2 SNEGSKA (reference sequence). In nucleotides, the CDR3 is TGCAGTGCTGGCCGTGCAAATGAGCAGTTCTTC. Its protein is CSAGRANEQFF.

V gene TRBV7-2 combines with J gene TRBJ2-1; no clear D gene. Germline CDR1 SGHTA, CDR2 FQGNSA. Between the trimmed V and J ends, which lost 3 bases and 8 bases, there was a span of 8 bases. The CDR3 contains 12 residues. CDR3 bases: TGTGCCAGCAGCTTTGGCACAGATGAGCAGTTCTTC. Translation: CASSFGTDEQFF.

This clonotype has a handful of counts. The chain has TRBV12-3 or TRBV12-4 and TRBJ2-1; D is unclear. The CDR3 has 17 residues. V was trimmed by 1 base and J by 8 bases, leaving 21 bases between them. DNA for the CDR3: TGTGCCAGCAGTTTAGTAAAGGTTCTACCAAAAGGCGATGAGCAGTTCTTC. It translates to CASSLVKVLPKGDEQFF.

This clonotype was seen more than once but under ten times. The chain combines TRBV10-3 with TRBJ1-1; D is unresolved. Germline CDR1 reads ENHRY; CDR2 reads SYGVKD. With 2 bases removed from V and 1 base from J, the gap between germline ends came to 5 bases. The CDR3 runs to 13 residues. The CDR3 coding sequence is TGTGCCATCAGTGAGAGGAGGAACACTGAAGCTTTCTTT. Translation gives CAISERRNTEAFF.

V and J are TRBV12-3 or TRBV12-4 and TRBJ2-5; TRBD2 is a possible D gene (6 bases). The V end lost 5 bases, the J end lost 5 bases, and 21 bases lay between the germline ends. The CDR3 contains 16 residues. The CDR3 protein is CASSATMGRGGETQYF. The CDR3 bases are TGTGCCAGCAGTGCTACAATGGGACGTGGAGGGGAGACCCAGTACTTC.

Only a few counts were recorded for this clonotype. The chain joins TRBV10-2 to TRBJ1-6; tentative D call: TRBD1 (5 bases). V lost 7 bases, J lost 1 base, and 8 bases lay in between. This CDR3 has 14 residues. Germline V gives CDR1 WSHSY, CDR2 SAAADI. CDR3 loop: CASMKGSYNSPLHF. As DNA, the CDR3 is TGCGCCAGCATGAAGGGGTCCTATAATTCACCCCTCCACTTT.

The V gene is TRBV12-3 or TRBV12-4, the J gene TRBJ1-5, with 7 bases matching TRBD1. The length of the CDR3 is 14 residues. Unmatched junction bases numbered 7, after V lost 6 bases and J lost 5 bases. DNA for the CDR3: TGTGCCAGCAGGGCGACAGGGCCTGATCAGCCCCAGCATTTT. Translation: CASRATGPDQPQHF.

This clonotype was detected only a few times. The CDR3 spells CASSSLTGYPIQYF. DNA for the CDR3: TGTGCCAGCAGTTCATTGACAGGGTATCCCATTCAGTACTTC. V and J are TRBV6-5 and TRBJ2-4; 7 bases line up with TRBD1. The CDR3 is made up of 14 amino acids. CDR1 is MNHEY and CDR2 is SVGAGI in the germline V gene. The trim removed 4 bases at V and 9 bases at J, leaving 9 bases unmatched.

The J gene is TRBJ2-1, the V gene TRBV6-1, with a weak D call TRBD2 (6 bases). V lost 3 bases and J 8 bases, leaving 8 bases between the germline ends. Germline V lookup: CDR1 MNHNS, CDR2 SASEGT. The CDR3 sequence is 12 residues long. The CDR3 here is CASSDRRDEQFF. For the CDR3, the DNA is TGTGCCAGCAGTGACAGGAGGGATGAGCAGTTCTTC.

This clonotype was seen many times. The chain joins TRBV24-1 to TRBJ2-5, with TRBD1 matching over 7 bases. The CDR3 totals 12 residues. The junction had 2 bases not matched to a gene; V was cut back by 9 bases and J by 2 bases. The germline CDR1 and CDR2 sequences are KGHDR and SFDVKD. CDR3 protein: CATRGQQETQYF. CDR3 in DNA: TGTGCCACCCGGGGACAGCAAGAGACCCAGTACTTC.

V gene TRBV12-3 or TRBV12-4 combines with J gene TRBJ2-7; a possible D gene is TRBD1 (5 bases). The CDR3 runs to 14 residues. The V gene lost 3 bases and the J gene lost 0 bases, with 9 bases spanning the gap. CDR3 amino acids: CASSFRQFSYEQYF. CDR3 DNA: TGTGCCAGCAGTTTCAGACAGTTCTCCTACGAGCAGTACTTC.

The chain joins TRBV7-6 to TRBJ2-3; D possibly corresponds to TRBD2 (6 bases). This CDR3 is built from 19 residues. Trimming cost V 1 base and J 4 bases, with 24 bases left between them. CDR1 is SGHVS and CDR2 is FNYEAQ in the germline V gene. CDR3 sequence reads: CASSLVVRSGLVRADTQYF. The CDR3 nucleotides read TGTGCCAGCAGCTTAGTGGTTCGGTCGGGACTCGTGAGGGCAGATACGCAGTATTTT.

This clonotype was seen repeatedly, ten times or more. The rearrangement joins TRBV12-3 or TRBV12-4 to TRBJ2-7; 7 bases are shared with TRBD1. The CDR3 is made up of 13 amino acids. V gave up 6 bases and J gave up 7 bases; unmatched junction bases: 9. Here the CDR3 reads CASSRRQGGEQYF. The CDR3 coding sequence is TGTGCCAGCAGCCGACGACAGGGTGGTGAGCAGTACTTC.

The chain employs TRBV6-5 and TRBJ2-7; 10 bases align to TRBD2. Germline CDR1 reads MNHEY; CDR2 reads SVGAGI. The CDR3 length is 16 residues. V trimming: 0 bases; J trimming: 2 bases; junction bases outside the gene matches: 4. The CDR3 loop reads CASSYSTLAGAYEQYF. The CDR3 DNA reads TGTGCCAGCAGTTACTCGACGCTAGCGGGAGCCTACGAGCAGTACTTC.

CDR3 protein: CSAGTGTGRETQYF. In DNA, the CDR3 is TGCAGCGCTGGGACCGGGACAGGGCGAGAGACCCAGTACTTC. The chain recombines TRBV29-1 with TRBJ2-5; 9 bases map to TRBD1. Germline assignment: CDR1 SQVTM and CDR2 ANQGSEA. This CDR3 region has 14 residues. V shed 7 bases and J 4 bases; nucleotides not matched to a gene: 10.

The CDR3 DNA reads as TGCAGCGGACAGGTTCGCCACACTGAAGCTTTCTTT. It encodes CSGQVRHTEAFF. The V and J genes are TRBV29-1 and TRBJ1-1; D is perhaps TRBD1 (6 bases). From germline, CDR1 is SQVTM and CDR2 ANQGSEA. This CDR3 region has 12 residues. V lost 7 bases, J lost 3 bases, and 12 bases lay in between.

A few counts support this clonotype. This chain joins TRBV7-9 and TRBJ2-2, with D unclear. The CDR3 length is 14 residues. V shed 5 bases and J shed 2 bases, with 9 bases lying between them. Germline V gene data show CDR1 as SEHNR and CDR2 as FQNEAQ (reference sequence). CDR3 loop: CASSETVNTGELFF. CDR3 DNA: TGTGCCAGCAGCGAAACGGTCAACACCGGGGAGCTGTTTTTT. Looking up the rest from reference TRBV7-9 and TRBJ2-2 gives the full variable domain: DTGVSQNPRHKITKRGQNVTFRCDPISEHNRLYWYRQTLGQGPEFLTYFQNEAQLEKSRLLSDRFSAERPKGSFSTLEIQRTEQGDSAMYLCASSETVNTGELFFGEGSRLTVL.

This clonotype was detected only a few times. The rearrangement joins TRBV11-1 to TRBJ2-7; 7 positions agree with TRBD1. Trimming cost V 3 bases and J 2 bases; bases outside gene matches: 7. The CDR3 runs to 15 residues. The V gene's germline CDR1 is SGHAT and CDR2 FQDESV (reference sequence). The DNA of the CDR3 is TGTGCCAGCAGCTTTGACAGGGTGAGGCCCTACGAGCAGTACTTC. Amino acid sequence: CASSFDRVRPYEQYF.

This clonotype was counted ten times or more. The gene calls are TRBV5-1 and TRBJ1-2; the D is unclear. Germline V gene lookup returns CDR1 SGHRS and CDR2 YFSETQ. This CDR3 is 13 amino acids long. V lost 3 bases to trimming and J lost 5 bases, with 11 bases between them. CDR3 region: CASSWEGPYGYTF. For the CDR3, the DNA is TGCGCCAGCAGCTGGGAAGGTCCTTATGGCTACACCTTC.

This chain connects TRBV9 to TRBJ2-1; 11 bases are shared with TRBD2. Germline-derived CDR1 and CDR2 are SGDLS and YYNGEE. V lost 2 bases, J lost 9 bases, and 7 bases stayed unmatched. The CDR3 is 15 residues long. The CDR3 here is CASSVSGRAAIEQFF. For the CDR3, the DNA is TGTGCCAGCAGCGTTAGCGGGAGGGCCGCAATTGAGCAGTTCTTC.

The chain links TRBV18 to TRBJ2-5, with 8 positions matching TRBD2. J gave up 3 bases and V 6 bases, and 9 bases lay outside the gene matches. Germline loops: CDR1 KGHSH, CDR2 LQKENI. The CDR3 consists of 15 residues. The CDR3 protein is CASSPLAGRKETQYF. The CDR3 DNA is TGTGCCAGCTCGCCTTTAGCGGGGAGGAAAGAGACCCAGTACTTC. The full variable domain, in which reference TRBV18 and TRBJ2-5 provide the parts outside the CDR3, is NAGVMQNPRHLVRRRGQEARLRCSPMKGHSHVYWYRQLPEEGLKFMVYLQKENIIDESGMPKERFSAEFPKEGPSILRIQQVVRGDSAAYFCASSPLAGRKETQYFGPGTRLLVL.